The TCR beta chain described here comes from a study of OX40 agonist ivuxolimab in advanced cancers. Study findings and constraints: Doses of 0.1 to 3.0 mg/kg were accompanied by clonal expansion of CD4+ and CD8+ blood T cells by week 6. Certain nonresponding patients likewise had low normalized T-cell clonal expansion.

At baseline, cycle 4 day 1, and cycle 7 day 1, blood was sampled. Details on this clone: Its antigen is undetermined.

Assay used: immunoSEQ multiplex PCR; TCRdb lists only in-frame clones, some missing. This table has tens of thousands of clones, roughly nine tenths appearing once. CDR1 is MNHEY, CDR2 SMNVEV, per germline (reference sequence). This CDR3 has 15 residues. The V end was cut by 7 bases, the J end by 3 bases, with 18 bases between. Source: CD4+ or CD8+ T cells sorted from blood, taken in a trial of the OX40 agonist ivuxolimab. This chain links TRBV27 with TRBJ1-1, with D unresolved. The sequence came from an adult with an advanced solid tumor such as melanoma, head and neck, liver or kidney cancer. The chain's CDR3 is CASTGMGGLDTEAFF. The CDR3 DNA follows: TGTGCCAGCACCGGAATGGGTGGTTTGGACACTGAAGCTTTCTTT.